This T cell receptor beta chain was sequenced during a study of beta chain features in type 1 diabetes. The wider study: The study found patients and healthy donors alike in age, gender and cell yields.

Germline V lookup: CDR1 MGHDK, CDR2 SYGVNS. V dropped 2 bases and J dropped 0 bases, with 14 bases sitting between them. This CDR3 has 16 amino acids. This clone was recorded a few times. The entirety of the isolated RNA underwent reverse transcription, so expressed TCRB transcripts were sequenced. Repertoires were generated with immunoSEQ multiplex PCR, while TCRdb's copy carries only in-frame clones and drops some. The sample lists hundreds of thousands of clones; around 15% were seen once. This TCR was sampled from a man in his late teens or twenties in good health. The chain couples TRBV25-1 to TRBJ2-7, with a weak D call TRBD2 (6 bases). The sequenced sample was naive CD4+ T cells from blood. The CDR3 spells CASSEGDGGSSYEQYF. The CDR3 bases are TGTGCCAGCAGTGAAGGTGACGGAGGGAGCTCCTACGAGCAGTACTTC.